The 30 T cell receptor beta chains given below trace back to one sample, sequenced in a study of neurological immune-mediated disorders. TCRdb recomputed calls from the 5' RACE reads with MiXCR, one row per CDR3 protein. This sample has tens of thousands of distinct CDR3 sequences, with about 5.8% found just once. The specimen sequenced was CD4+ T cells from blood. These receptors originate from a woman between 18 and 30 years old with multiple sclerosis.

This clonotype has ten or more counts. The J gene is TRBJ1-1, the V gene TRBV6-6; the D gene is possibly TRBD1 (5 bases). This CDR3 is 14 amino acids long. Trimming left V 5 bases short and J 2 bases short, with 12 bases between. Germline V gene lookup returns CDR1 MNHNY and CDR2 SVGAGI (reference sequence). The CDR3 nucleotides are TGTGCCAGCAGTCCCTCGGGGGGAAACACTGAAGCTTTCTTT. Its translation is CASSPSGGNTEAFF.

This clonotype was detected only a few times. The rearrangement links TRBV5-6 to TRBJ2-4; D call uncertain. The CDR3 consists of 13 residues. V shed 4 bases and J shed 7 bases, with 12 bases lying between them. CDR1 SGHDT and CDR2 YYEEEE come from the germline V gene. The CDR3 is CASSGDTFNIQYF. The CDR3 bases are TGTGCCAGCAGCGGAGACACATTCAACATTCAGTACTTC. The whole variable domain, remainder taken from reference TRBV5-6 and TRBJ2-4, is DAGVTQSPTHLIKTRGQQVTLRCSPKSGHDTVSWYQQALGQGPQFIFQYYEEEERQRGNFPDRFSGHQFPNYSSELNVNALLLGDSALYLCASSGDTFNIQYFGAGTRLSVL.

This clonotype was counted at least ten times. The chain carries TRBV5-1 and TRBJ2-7, with TRBD1 matching 8 bases. Unmatched junction bases numbered 2, after V lost 3 bases and J lost 3 bases. Germline lookup yields CDR1 SGHRS and CDR2 YFSETQ. This CDR3 spans 13 amino acids. CDR3 nucleotide sequence: TGCGCCAGCAGCTCTGGGACAGGCTACGAGCAGTACGTC. Protein product: CASSSGTGYEQYV.

This clonotype was detected many times. This chain joins TRBV12-3 or TRBV12-4 and TRBJ2-1; D is unresolved. The CDR3 spans 14 residues. The V and J ends lost 3 bases and 8 bases respectively, with 14 bases between them. This chain's CDR3 is CASSFRGSSHEQFF. CDR3 DNA sequence: TGTGCCAGCAGTTTCCGCGGTAGTTCCCATGAGCAGTTCTTC.

This clonotype showed up many times. The V gene is TRBV29-1, the J gene TRBJ2-3; D is undetermined. Trimming left V 2 bases short and J 3 bases short, with 6 bases between. Germline V gene lookup returns CDR1 SQVTM and CDR2 ANQGSEA. The CDR3 has 12 residues. CDR3 protein: CSVEISTDTQYF. CDR3 DNA sequence: TGCAGCGTTGAAATCTCGACAGATACGCAGTATTTT.

This clonotype has at least ten counts. The rearrangement joins TRBV6-1 to TRBJ2-5; D perhaps matches TRBD2 (5 bases). The germline gives CDR1 MNHNS, CDR2 SASEGT. The CDR3 consists of 15 residues. V was clipped by 2 bases and J by 5 bases, with 15 bases between them. This CDR3 is CASSETNHGVETQYF. CDR3 nucleotide sequence: TGTGCCAGCAGTGAAACTAATCACGGGGTGGAGACCCAGTACTTC.

At least ten counts were recorded for this clonotype. The chain couples TRBV7-9 to TRBJ2-5; D is perhaps TRBD1 (6 bases). The CDR3 has 15 residues. Trimming removed 5 bases from V and 5 bases from J, with 18 bases in between. Germline V CDR1 and CDR2: SEHNR, FQNEAQ (reference sequence). This CDR3 is CASSPLGQGRETQYF. CDR3 bases: TGTGCCAGCAGCCCCCTCGGGCAGGGGCGGGAGACCCAGTACTTC.

This clonotype was seen ten or more times. The V gene is TRBV20-1, the J gene TRBJ2-1; the D is unclear. Germline V gene lookup returns CDR1 DFQATT and CDR2 SNEGSKA (reference sequence). The germline V and J ends were trimmed by 5 bases and 2 bases, with 13 bases remaining between them. The CDR3 runs to 14 residues. CDR3 region: CSAPLRRTYNEQFF. The CDR3 DNA reads as TGCAGTGCTCCACTAAGGAGAACCTACAATGAGCAGTTCTTC.

This chain joins TRBV2 and TRBJ2-1, with D possibly matching TRBD2 (5 bases). Trimming pared 1 base from V and 9 bases from J, leaving 13 bases between. Per germline, CDR1 SNHLY and CDR2 FYNNEI. The CDR3 has 14 residues. CDR3 sequence: CASSEVNFGGEQFF. The CDR3 DNA reads TGTGCCAGCAGTGAAGTGAATTTCGGAGGTGAGCAGTTCTTC.

This clonotype was seen more than once but under ten times. The V and J genes are TRBV19 and TRBJ2-2; D uncertain. V lost 10 bases to trimming and J lost 1 base, with 10 bases between them. CDR3 size: 13 residues. CDR1 and CDR2 from the germline V gene are LNHDA and SQIVND (reference sequence). Written as DNA, the CDR3 is TGTGCCACCACGCTCCTGAACACCGGGGAGCTGTTTTTT. Translation gives CATTLLNTGELFF.

The V call is TRBV12-2, the J call TRBJ2-7. TRBV12-2 is designated a pseudogene. The CDR3 sequence is 15 residues long. The CDR3 bases are TGTGCAAGTCGCTTAGCTAAGAGAGCCGCCTACGAGCAGTACTTC. Residues: CASRLAKRAAYEQYF.

This clonotype was seen at least ten times. This chain joins TRBV12-3 or TRBV12-4 and TRBJ2-2, with TRBD2 matching 9 bases. The CDR3 length is 17 residues. The V gene end was trimmed by 7 bases and the J gene end by 0 bases; junction bases not matched to a gene: 9. CDR3 nucleotides: TGTGCCAGCACCCTAGGGGCTAGCGGGGCGAACACCGGGGAGCTGTTTTTT. This gives the protein CASTLGASGANTGELFF.

This clonotype was seen ten or more times. The chain couples TRBV20-1 to TRBJ1-1, with D possibly matching TRBD1 (6 bases). Germline CDR1 DFQATT, CDR2 SNEGSKA (reference sequence). V gave up 5 bases and J gave up 3 bases, with 13 bases separating them. This CDR3 is 13 amino acids long. DNA for the CDR3: TGCAGTGCTCGGACAGAGGTGGACACTGAAGCTTTCTTT. Protein product: CSARTEVDTEAFF.

This clonotype was seen repeatedly, ten times or more. This sequence joins TRBV11-3 and TRBJ1-6; D remains unclear. Trimming removed 0 bases from V and 7 bases from J, with 4 bases in between. This CDR3 is 13 amino acids long. Germline V CDR1 and CDR2: SGHNT, YENEEA. The DNA for the CDR3 is TGTGCCAGCAGCTTAGACTCGAATTCACCCCTCCACTTT. Translating it yields CASSLDSNSPLHF. Using reference TRBV11-3 and TRBJ1-6 for the parts outside the CDR3, the full variable domain is EAGVVQSPRYKIIEKKQPVAFWCNPISGHNTLYWYLQNLGQGPELLIRYENEEAVDDSQLPKDRFSAERLKGVDSTLKIQPAELGDSAVYLCASSLDSNSPLHFGNGTRLTVT.

This clonotype was seen repeatedly, ten times or more. This chain connects TRBV7-2 to TRBJ2-2; TRBD1 aligns across 7 bases. With V trimmed by 2 bases and J by 8 bases, 11 bases remained unmatched. The germline gives CDR1 SGHTA, CDR2 FQGNSA. This CDR3 contains 16 residues. Here the CDR3 DNA reads TGTGCCAGCAGCTTAAATCGACAGGGCGTCGCGGGGGAGCTGTTTTTT. The encoded protein is CASSLNRQGVAGELFF.

Ten or more counts support this clonotype. The genes are TRBV30 and TRBJ1-2; D unclear. Deletions cut 4 bases from V and 7 bases from J, with 16 bases between. This CDR3 has 13 amino acids. Germline V lookup: CDR1 GTSNPN, CDR2 SVGIG (reference sequence). CDR3 loop: CAWMSGWMSGYTF. CDR3 in DNA: TGTGCCTGGATGTCGGGATGGATGAGTGGCTACACCTTC.

The DNA of the CDR3 is TGTGCCACCAGCAGCCTAGATAGCGGGCAAGAGACCCAGTACTTC. Translation gives CATSSLDSGQETQYF. The J gene is TRBJ2-5, the V gene TRBV15, with TRBD2 identical over 7 bases. The CDR3 has 15 amino acids. With 3 bases clipped from V and 2 bases from J, the junction kept 6 bases outside the gene matches. Germline CDR1 LNHNV, CDR2 YYDKDF (reference sequence).

The V call is TRBV11-3, the J call TRBJ1-1; D unresolved. The CDR3 is made up of 15 amino acids. Germline V gene data show CDR1 as SGHNT and CDR2 as YENEEA. The V end lost 1 base, the J end lost 0 bases, and 9 bases lay between the germline ends. CDR3 DNA: TGTGCCAGCAGCTTAGTCGGGCAGGTGAACACTGAAGCTTTCTTT. It specifies CASSLVGQVNTEAFF.

This clonotype has ten or more counts. The V call is TRBV6-4, the J call TRBJ2-1; 9 bases line up with TRBD2. With 4 bases clipped from V and 0 bases from J, the junction kept 19 bases outside the gene matches. CDR1 and CDR2 from the germline V gene are MRHNA and SNTAGT. The CDR3 sequence is 21 residues long. The CDR3 DNA is TGTGCCAGCAGTGTCTCCTCGGGACTAGCCCCGAAGGGAGCCTCCTACAATGAGCAGTTCTTC. Its protein is CASSVSSGLAPKGASYNEQFF.

Ten or more counts support this clonotype. The chain combines TRBV24-1 with TRBJ1-2; TRBD1 agrees at 9 bases. CDR1 and CDR2 from the germline V gene are KGHDR and SFDVKD. With 3 bases clipped from V and 8 bases from J, the junction kept 6 bases outside the gene matches. The CDR3 loop spans 14 amino acids. This CDR3 is CATSDPTGGRGYTF. CDR3 bases: TGTGCCACCAGTGATCCCACAGGGGGCCGAGGCTACACCTTC.

The chain uses TRBV30 and TRBJ2-2, with D possibly being TRBD1 or TRBD2 (5 bases each). CDR3 length equals 14 residues. The germline V and J ends were trimmed by 2 bases and 4 bases, with 11 bases remaining between them. The germline gives CDR1 GTSNPN, CDR2 SVGIG (reference sequence). Written as DNA, the CDR3 is TGTGCCTGGAGTTGGGGACGGTCCACCGGGGAGCTGTTTTTT. Protein: CAWSWGRSTGELFF.

The sample holds many counts of this clonotype. This CDR3 reads CASSQSGTSAGELFF. The CDR3 DNA is TGCGCCAGCAGCCAGTCCGGGACTAGCGCCGGGGAGCTGTTTTTT. The rearrangement uses TRBV4-3 and TRBJ2-2; 10 bases map to TRBD2. There are 15 residues in the CDR3. V shed 3 bases, J shed 6 bases, and the junction held 4 bases outside the gene matches. Germline assignment: CDR1 LGHNA and CDR2 YSLEER.

Note on this clonotype: A much larger clone lies one base from this, so it may be a read error. The V call is TRBV20-1, the J call TRBJ1-2, with D perhaps TRBD1 (5 bases). The ends were cut back, 6 bases at V and 7 bases at J, with 21 bases in the middle. This CDR3 region has 14 residues. CDR1 and CDR2 from the germline V gene are DFQATT and SNEGSKA (reference sequence). CDR3 in DNA: TGCAGTGCCACTAGCGACCAGGGACGATCTGGCTACACCTTC. Translating it yields CSATSDQGRSGYTF.

This clonotype was counted ten times or more. The CDR3 coding sequence is TGCAGTGCTAGTGTAGGGAGCGACACCGGGGAGCTGTTTTTT. The encoded protein is CSASVGSDTGELFF. This chain uses TRBV20-1 with TRBJ2-2; tentative D call: TRBD2 (5 bases). V lost 3 bases, J lost 3 bases, and 11 bases lay in between. This CDR3 region has 14 residues. Per the germline V gene, CDR1 is DFQATT and CDR2 is SNEGSKA (reference sequence).

This clonotype was detected ten times or more. The chain couples TRBV7-3 to TRBJ1-2; 8 bases agree with TRBD1. CDR1 and CDR2 from the germline V gene are SGHTA and FQGTGA. V shed 1 base and J 6 bases; nucleotides not matched to a gene: 7. CDR3 size: 15 residues. The CDR3 nucleotides read TGTGCCAGCAGCTTAAACCCGACAGGGGCCAATGGCTACACCTTC. Residues: CASSLNPTGANGYTF.

V usage is TRBV5-1 and J usage is TRBJ2-2, with D maybe TRBD2 (6 bases). Germline-derived CDR1 and CDR2 are SGHRS and YFSETQ. V was pared by 5 bases and J by 3 bases, with 11 bases between. The CDR3 has 14 amino acids. CDR3: CASRDYADTGELFF. The CDR3 DNA reads TGCGCCAGCAGGGACTATGCAGACACCGGGGAGCTGTTTTTT.

This clonotype was counted ten times or more. V usage is TRBV9 and J usage is TRBJ2-1; TRBD2 agrees at 7 bases. The CDR3 loop spans 15 amino acids. Trimming removed 0 bases from V and 9 bases from J; junction bases left unmatched: 9. Germline V gives CDR1 SGDLS, CDR2 YYNGEE. CDR3 protein: CASSVVAGFGSEQFF. The DNA of the CDR3 is TGTGCCAGCAGCGTAGTAGCGGGCTTCGGGAGTGAGCAGTTCTTC.

This clonotype was seen repeatedly, ten times or more. CDR3 residues: CSVERAGAQFF. CDR3 DNA sequence: TGCAGCGTTGAAAGGGCGGGAGCTCAGTTCTTC. The chain couples TRBV29-1 to TRBJ2-1; TRBD2 agrees at 7 bases. This CDR3 contains 11 residues. V shed 2 bases and J 13 bases; nucleotides not matched to a gene: 5. Germline V gene lookup returns CDR1 SQVTM and CDR2 ANQGSEA.

This clonotype was counted many times. The chain uses TRBV20-1 and TRBJ2-1; 8 nucleotides line up with TRBD2. The CDR3 loop spans 13 amino acids. V shed 6 bases and J 7 bases; nucleotides not matched to a gene: 8. CDR1 DFQATT and CDR2 SNEGSKA come from the germline V gene (reference sequence). The CDR3 loop is CSASLAGTNEQFF. CDR3 coding DNA: TGCAGTGCCAGCTTAGCGGGAACAAATGAGCAGTTCTTC.

This clonotype occurred many times. The chain couples TRBV24-1 to TRBJ2-1; TRBD2 aligns across 12 bases. The trim removed 4 bases at V and 6 bases at J, leaving 3 bases unmatched. There are 15 residues in the CDR3. CDR1 is KGHDR, CDR2 SFDVKD, per germline. CDR3 sequence reads: CATSDATSGSNEQFF. The DNA of the CDR3 is TGTGCCACCAGTGACGCGACTAGCGGGAGCAATGAGCAGTTCTTC.